What follows describes a single T cell receptor beta chain. Its antigen is unidentified. The record originates from a study of blood T cells in healthy people across ages. Combining a sample-barcoded 5' primer with a J-beta primer mix, a second PCR ran for about 6 to 11 cycles. From the 5' RACE reads, TCRdb called clonotypes with MiXCR, one entry per CDR3 protein. This table holds around 650,000 distinct CDR3 sequences, less than 45% found once. CDR3 length: 15 amino acids. V gave up 5 bases and J gave up 4 bases; unmatched junction bases: 9. Germline V lookup: CDR1 DFQATT, CDR2 SNEGSKA (reference sequence). Peripheral blood, around 10 milliliters per donor, was collected. Total RNA amounts of at least 5 micrograms were extracted per sample. Study results and limitations: Changes in expanded clonotypes were possibly confounded, as the CMV status of donors was unknown.

This clonotype was obtained from a man aged 80 or over in good health. The sequenced sample was blood. This sequence joins TRBV20-1 and TRBJ2-1; TRBD2 agrees at 9 bases. CDR3 DNA: TGCAGTGCTGGGCGGGGGACTAGCTCTTACAATGAGCAGTTCTTC. It encodes CSAGRGTSSYNEQFF.